This T cell receptor (beta chain) came from a study of regulatory T cells in long-lasting Graves disease (TCRdb year 2021). For the study in its entirety: Persistent Graves' disease was defined as antithyroid drug treatment for over 5 years with persistently positive TSH receptor autoantibodies. Persistent Graves' disease patients were compared with newly diagnosed Graves' disease patients by peripheral blood TCR sequencing and RNA sequencing. The study was conducted in China and was registered as a clinical trial. In the clinical cohort, patients with persistent Graves' disease had used antithyroid drugs for an average of around 9.3 years. A total of around 33 samples underwent TCR sequencing, from about 13 patients with persistent Graves' disease and some 20 patients with newly diagnosed Graves' disease.

The meaning of the sample's time point label: persistent/refractory GD, antithyroid drugs over 5 years with positive TRAb. For both TCR sequencing and RNA sequencing, RNA was extracted from PBMCs using TRIzol. The diagnosis of Graves' disease was made according to American Thyroid Association guidelines. Recruitment of patients was carried out at an endocrinology department in Xi'an, China. Each patient gave approximately 10 milliliters of peripheral blood, collected in an EDTA anticoagulant tube. Ficoll Paque Plus density gradient separation was used to isolate PBMCs, and no further T cell sorting was done. An Agilent 2100 Bioanalyzer and agarose gel were used to assess RNA quality, and a NanoDrop 2000 was used to measure RNA concentration. Libraries were prepared through multiplex PCR. The instrument given in TCRdb is Illumina HiSeq 4000. To build TCR beta libraries, CDR3 regions were amplified by Arm-PCR using iRepertoire HTBI primers. Before sequencing, the PCR products went through gel purification. Processing in the source paper ran as follows. A total of roughly 65 TRBV and 14 TRBJ segments were identified across samples and were used for gene usage analysis of CDR3 amino acid clonotypes. COPE and FqMerger were used to merge filtered high-quality paired reads into contigs. BLAST was used to align contigs to IMGT TRBV, TRBD and TRBJ reference genes, with CDR3 defined following IMGT. Any clonotype with a frequency above 0.1% was classified as a highly expanded clone. Repertoire diversity was measured by Shannon entropy, and V-J evenness by the Gini coefficient. Clonotypes shared by more than one individual were considered public. TCRdb cleaned the public reads at Q25 with fastp, built clones with MiXCR and kept in-frame beta chains. A single entry per CDR3 protein holds the most common genes and DNA from its merged rows. It is TCRdb's table, rather than the study itself, that gives the V and J calls and clone size. The sample table shows fewer than 550,000 distinct CDR3 sequences, and roughly a fifth are seen once. Roughly 7.1% of the sample belongs to the ten largest clones.

V loses 4 bases of germline sequence and J loses 2 bases, and the interval between the two ends is 14 bases. CDR1 and CDR2, looked up from the germline V gene, are SGHRS and YFSETQ. There are 15 amino acids in the CDR3, from cysteine to phenylalanine inclusive. Kept here is only the CDR3 DNA, which spans 45 bases and is read in frame from base 1. Of note for this clonotype: No cognate antigen has been identified for it. No qualities accompany the bases; no much larger clone lies one base away.

The investigation overall reported the following: A larger number of public clonotypes was shared among persistent patients (around 3,000) than among newly diagnosed patients (roughly 930). Peripheral blood alone was examined, since thyroid tissue, which constituted the primary lesion, could not be accessed. Lower TCR Shannon entropy and fewer highly expanded clones were observed in persistent Graves' disease patients than in newly diagnosed patients, which suggested clonal expansion. The authors acknowledged the small sample size as a limitation that may reduce accuracy. Sequencing and analysis were restricted to the TCR beta chain. Persistent disease showed preferential use of TRBV28, TRBJ1-2 and TRBJ2-5, whereas newly diagnosed disease favored TRBV20-1 and TRBJ2-1.

The clonotype was recovered from a female donor with Graves disease. The chain links TRBV5-1 with TRBJ2-3; the D gene is perhaps TRBD2, on 6 matching bases. The sequenced sample was peripheral blood mononuclear cells (PBMCs), obtained when the disease was refractory, from a patient treated with antithyroid drugs. CDR3 sequence: CASSVQGGPTDTQYF. The DNA sequence follows: TGCGCCAGCAGCGTTCAAGGAGGGCCCACAGATACGCAGTATTTT.